The 23 T cell receptor beta chains below come from one sample, sequenced in a study of Ad26.COV2.S vaccination and SARS-CoV-2 variants. Sequenced by immunoSEQ multiplex PCR; TCRdb stores in-frame clones only, minus some. Of fewer than 500,000 clones listed, around 91% are singletons. Described treatment: some 20 received Ad26.COV2.S at low or high dose, single or two shots; about 5 received placebo; per-sample allocation not given. At day 63 after the first vaccine or placebo injection, samples were drawn. This specimen consisted of peripheral blood, obtained in a trial of Ad26.COV2.S vaccine versus placebo. The receptors stem from a person aged 18-60 years who received the Ad26.COV2.S COVID-19 vaccine or a placebo.

The genes are TRBV6-4 and TRBJ1-1; D is ambiguous. The V end lost 5 bases, the J end lost 4 bases, and 11 bases lay between the germline ends. This CDR3 comprises 13 residues. Germline CDR1 reads MRHNA; CDR2 reads SNTAGT. CDR3 in amino acids: CASSPPRGTEAFF. For the CDR3, the DNA is TGTGCCAGCAGTCCCCCTCGAGGCACTGAAGCTTTCTTT.

The genes are TRBV6-1 and TRBJ2-1; D call uncertain. Deletions cut 3 bases from V and 1 base from J, with 25 bases between. Germline CDR1 MNHNS, CDR2 SASEGT. The CDR3 is made up of 20 amino acids. CDR3 nucleotides: TGTGCCAGCAGTGATGGTCTCCCGGTCACACTGTTGACTTCCTACAATGAGCAGTTCTTC. Residues: CASSDGLPVTLLTSYNEQFF.

This clone is a singleton in its sample. The chain is built from TRBV19 and TRBJ1-4; tentative D call: TRBD1 (6 bases). The germline gives CDR1 LNHDA, CDR2 SQIVND (reference sequence). Trimming took off 6 bases at V and 6 bases at J, with 26 bases between the two ends. The CDR3 spans 18 residues. The CDR3 DNA reads TGTGCCAGTAGCCCTAGGAGGGGGTCCCTGCTTATGGATGAAAAACTGTTTTTT. The encoded protein is CASSPRRGSLLMDEKLFF.

The chain uses TRBV5-1 and TRBJ1-1; D possibly corresponds to TRBD1 (5 bases). The length of the CDR3 is 17 residues. Germline V CDR1 and CDR2: SGHRS, YFSETQ. V was shortened by 2 bases and J by 1 base, with 18 bases between the two germline ends. CDR3: CASSLAGLDNSNTEAFF. CDR3 DNA: TGCGCCAGCAGCTTAGCAGGGTTAGACAATTCGAACACTGAAGCTTTCTTT.

The chain combines TRBV29-1 with TRBJ2-3; 8 bases are shared with TRBD2. The V gene end was trimmed by 8 bases and the J gene end by 4 bases; junction bases not matched to a gene: 11. This CDR3 region has 14 residues. Germline V CDR1 and CDR2: SQVTM, ANQGSEA. The CDR3 DNA sequence: TGCAGCTTACAAAAAGCGGGAGCTTCAGATACGCAGTATTTT. Its protein product is CSLQKAGASDTQYF.

V is TRBV9 and J is TRBJ2-3; 7 nucleotides agree with TRBD2. The CDR3 is made up of 15 amino acids. J was trimmed by 5 bases and V by 3 bases; bases with no gene match: 9. Germline CDR1 reads SGDLS; CDR2 reads YYNGEE. The CDR3 nucleotides read TGTGCCAGCAGCGGGACTAGGGGAGACAGAGATACGCAGTATTTT. It is translated as CASSGTRGDRDTQYF. The full variable domain, in which reference TRBV9 and TRBJ2-3 provide the parts outside the CDR3, is DSGVTQTPKHLITATGQRVTLRCSPRSGDLSVYWYQQSLDQGLQFLIQYYNGEERAKGNILERFSAQQFPDLHSELNLSSLELGDSALYFCASSGTRGDRDTQYFGPGTRLTVL.

The chain recombines TRBV19 with TRBJ2-7; D may correspond to TRBD1 or TRBD2 (5 bases each). CDR1 and CDR2 from the germline V gene are LNHDA and SQIVND (reference sequence). This CDR3 region has 14 residues. V lost 6 bases and J lost 3, with 15 bases in between. The CDR3 loop is CASSRVGTVYEQYF. For the CDR3, the DNA is TGTGCCAGTAGCCGGGTCGGGACGGTCTACGAGCAGTACTTC.

The chain links TRBV13 to TRBJ1-5, with D perhaps TRBD1 (5 bases). Between the trimmed V and J ends, which lost 5 bases and 3 bases, there was a span of 14 bases. Germline lookup yields CDR1 PRHDT and CDR2 FYEKMQ (reference sequence). The CDR3 spans 15 residues. The CDR3 region is CASSRSTQANQPQHF. CDR3 sequence (DNA): TGTGCCAGCAGCCGGTCGACACAGGCCAATCAGCCCCAGCATTTT.

J is TRBJ2-7 and V is TRBV3-1 (or the pseudogene TRBV3-2), with D perhaps TRBD1 (6 bases). The germline gives CDR1 LGHDT, CDR2 YNNKEL (reference sequence). Trimming pared 2 bases from V and 2 bases from J, leaving 10 bases between. This CDR3 is 14 amino acids long. Here the CDR3 DNA reads TGTGCCAGCAGCCAACTGGACAGAGCCTACGAGCAGTACTTC. Amino acid sequence: CASSQLDRAYEQYF.

V gene TRBV19 combines with J gene TRBJ2-1; D uncertain. V lost 5 bases and J lost 4, with 6 bases in between. This CDR3 region has 12 residues. From germline, CDR1 is LNHDA and CDR2 SQIVND (reference sequence). The CDR3 DNA reads as TGTGCCAGTAGTTCAACATACAATGAGCAGTTCTTC. Its translation: CASSSTYNEQFF.

The CDR3 DNA is TGTGCCAGTAGACGTGGGCAGGACCCAGATACGCAGTATTTT. As protein: CASRRGQDPDTQYF. V and J are TRBV19 and TRBJ2-3; D gene uncertain. The CDR3 runs to 14 residues. Trimming stripped 6 bases from V and 4 bases from J, with 14 bases between. The germline V gene encodes CDR1 LNHDA and CDR2 SQIVND (reference sequence).

This clone was detected only once. The rearrangement uses TRBV7-2 and TRBJ2-6; either TRBD1 or TRBD2 may supply D (5 bases each). Per germline, CDR1 SGHTA and CDR2 FQGNSA. V shed 0 bases and J shed 0 bases, with 6 bases lying between them. The length of the CDR3 is 16 residues. DNA of the CDR3: TGTGCCAGCAGCTTAGCTGGGGGCTCTGGGGCCAACGTCCTGACTTTC. Its translation is CASSLAGGSGANVLTF.

The chain is built from TRBV10-3 and TRBJ2-1, with 10 bases fitting TRBD1. From germline, CDR1 is ENHRY and CDR2 SYGVKD. The V gene end was trimmed by 2 bases and the J gene end by 5 bases; junction bases not matched to a gene: 6. The CDR3 runs 16 residues. The CDR3 nucleotides are TGTGCCATCAGTGAGACGGGACAGGGGTCCCACAATGAGCAGTTCTTC. Its translation is CAISETGQGSHNEQFF.

The chain couples TRBV6-2 or TRBV6-3 to TRBJ1-6; D is unclear. Looked up from germline, CDR1 is MNHEY and CDR2 is SVGEGT. V shed 2 bases and J shed 10 bases, with 6 bases lying between them. This CDR3 has 12 residues. CDR3 coding DNA: TGTGCCAGCAGTTACCCTCGATCACCCCTCCACTTT. As protein: CASSYPRSPLHF.

The chain has TRBV6-6 and TRBJ2-7; 10 bases line up with TRBD2. The germline V gene has CDR1 MNHNY and CDR2 SVGAGI (reference sequence). With V trimmed by 6 bases and J by 2 bases, 7 bases remained unmatched. There are 15 residues in the CDR3. The CDR3 DNA reads TGTGCCAGCAGACGTCTAGCGGGAGAGACCTACGAGCAGTACTTC. Translation: CASRRLAGETYEQYF.

This clone was recorded once. The chain joins TRBV25-1 to TRBJ1-3; D uncertain. Germline assignment: CDR1 MGHDK and CDR2 SYGVNS. The CDR3 totals 13 residues. Trimming removed 4 bases at V and 2 bases at J, with 6 bases between. The chain's CDR3 is CASSGQTGNTIYF. The CDR3 bases are TGTGCCAGCAGTGGTCAAACTGGAAACACCATATATTTT.

The CDR3 is CAISDPGTGETQYF. The CDR3 DNA follows: TGTGCCATCAGTGACCCAGGGACGGGGGAGACCCAGTACTTC. The chain joins TRBV10-3 to TRBJ2-5; D is perhaps TRBD1 or TRBD2 (5 bases each). The CDR3 has 14 amino acids. In germline, CDR1 is ENHRY, CDR2 SYGVKD. V was pared by 3 bases and J by 5 bases, with 13 bases between.

The genes are TRBV28 and TRBJ2-1; the match to TRBD1 covers 10 bases. The CDR3 is 18 residues long. Germline CDR1 and CDR2: MDHEN and SYDVKM. With V trimmed by 5 bases and J by 9 bases, 19 bases remained unmatched. The CDR3 region has the DNA TGTGCCAGCAGTCCCCGGACGCCGAACCGGGACAGGGGAGGTGAGCAGTTCTTC. It encodes CASSPRTPNRDRGGEQFF.

The V call is TRBV6-5, the J call TRBJ1-5, with TRBD1 as a possible D gene (5 bases). V was cut by 6 bases and J by 0 bases, with 12 bases left in between. The CDR3 contains 15 residues. Looked up from germline, CDR1 is MNHEY and CDR2 is SVGAGI. The CDR3 sequence is CASRRTGDSNQPQHF. CDR3 DNA: TGTGCCAGCAGGCGAACAGGCGATAGCAATCAGCCCCAGCATTTT.

Here the CDR3 reads CASSQISEVQPQHF. The CDR3, as DNA: TGTGCCAGCAGCCAAATTTCCGAGGTTCAGCCCCAGCATTTT. The chain links TRBV7-2 to TRBJ1-5; D is unclear. The CDR3 contains 14 residues. V lost 5 bases, J lost 6 bases, and 14 bases lay in between. The germline V gene encodes CDR1 SGHTA and CDR2 FQGNSA.

CDR3 region: CATARGARGYTF. The CDR3 DNA follows: TGTGCCACCGCCCGTGGGGCGCGAGGCTACACCTTC. The J gene is TRBJ1-2, the V gene TRBV28; tentative D call: TRBD1 (5 bases). CDR1 and CDR2 (germline): MDHEN, SYDVKM. Trimming removed 10 bases from V and 8 bases from J, with 17 bases in between. The length of the CDR3 is 12 residues.

The CDR3 DNA reads TGTGCCAGCAGCTTAAATCCAGCCAACCCCTACGAGCAGTACTTC. It encodes CASSLNPANPYEQYF. The V call is TRBV7-2, the J call TRBJ2-7; D gene unclear. CDR3 length: 15 amino acids. Looked up from germline, CDR1 is SGHTA and CDR2 is FQGNSA. V was pared by 2 bases and J by 2 bases, with 13 bases between. Complete variable domain (other parts from reference TRBV7-2 and TRBJ2-7): GAGVSQSPSNKVTEKGKDVELRCDPISGHTALYWYRQSLGQGLEFLIYFQGNSAPDKSGLPSDRFSAERTGGSVSTLTIQRTQQEDSAVYLCASSLNPANPYEQYFGPGTRLTVT.

The rearrangement joins TRBV9 to TRBJ2-3; D remains ambiguous. Trimming pared 1 base from V and 4 bases from J, leaving 7 bases between. From germline, CDR1 is SGDLS and CDR2 YYNGEE. The CDR3 loop spans 13 amino acids. CDR3 DNA sequence: TGTGCCAGCAGCGTACAAATCGCAGATACGCAGTATTTT. Translating it yields CASSVQIADTQYF.